This TCR beta chain was retrieved from a study of cytomegalovirus exposure and HLA in healthy donors. Whole-study findings and limits: Certain sequence variants were highly shared and formed a cluster, and this cluster was likely a sequencing artifact. Rates of TCR association differed by HLA locus in a later analysis, with DRB1 highest and HLA-C lowest.

The primer mix had 60 Vbeta and 13 Jbeta primers. The assay was immunoSEQ multiplex PCR, and TCRdb's table has in-frame clones only and misses some. This sample has more than 150,000 clones, with 81% found just once. The sample holds one count of this clone. The antigen is undetermined. The CDR3 contains 14 residues. V was pared by 9 bases and J by 3 bases, with 14 bases between. The germline V gene has CDR1 LNHDA and CDR2 SQIVND (reference sequence). Sequencing was carried out using PBMCs. This sequence joins TRBV19 and TRBJ1-4; unclear D gene. The receptor was isolated from a man aged 50-60 years in good health and CMV-seronegative. This CDR3 is CASSQTGSNEKLFF. The CDR3 coding sequence is TGTGCCAGCTCCCAGACTGGGTCTAATGAAAAACTGTTTTTT.